The clone carrying this T cell receptor (beta chain) was seen at least ten times. Its matching antigen is unknown. This specimen comes from a study of T cells in Graves' hyperthyroidism and ophthalmopathy. General study results and limits: Stable hyperthyroidism was separated from ophthalmopathy by a model based on 13 V-J features.

Disease duration was under 3 months in the ophthalmopathy patients, who also had a Clinical Activity Score of at least 3 and a NOSPECS grade of at least 4. Patients were excluded for uncontrolled infection, other autoimmune disease, pregnancy or lactation. Amplification of TCR beta CDR3 regions was performed using RNA transcripts as template. During a first-round RT-PCR of the TCR CDR3, the HTBI primer set was used. TCRdb used MiXCR to reprocess the multiplex PCR reads, holding one entry per CDR3 protein. The data hold approximately 600,000 distinct CDR3 sequences, with roughly 20% observed a single time. V lost 5 bases to trimming and J lost 4 bases; unmatched junction nucleotides: 9. Germline lookup yields CDR1 MNHEY and CDR2 SMNVEV (reference sequence). This CDR3 comprises 15 residues.

This chain links TRBV27 with TRBJ1-2; 8 nucleotides align to TRBD1. The sample was blood. The clonotype originates from a man between 25 and 39 years old with Graves' ophthalmopathy. This CDR3 reads CASSPRDRPTYGYTF. In DNA form, the CDR3 reads TGTGCCAGCAGTCCAAGGGACAGGCCGACCTATGGCTACACCTTC.